This T cell receptor (beta chain) was captured in a study of blood T cell repertoires in COVID-19. There are a few counts of this clone. This CDR3 is built from 12 residues. CDR1 SEHNR and CDR2 FQNEAQ come from the germline V gene (reference sequence). With 2 bases removed from V and 8 bases from J, the gap between germline ends came to 6 bases. Assay used: immunoSEQ multiplex PCR; TCRdb lists only in-frame clones, some missing. The sample contains about 300,000 clones, about 91% of which appear only once. The rearrangement uses TRBV7-9 and TRBJ2-2; perhaps TRBD1 as D (5 bases). Sequencing was carried out using peripheral blood. This TCR came from a woman in her twenties or thirties who had recovered from COVID-19. The CDR3 DNA reads as TGTGCCAGCAGCTTACAGGGAGGGGAGCTGTTTTTT. Its protein is CASSLQGGELFF.